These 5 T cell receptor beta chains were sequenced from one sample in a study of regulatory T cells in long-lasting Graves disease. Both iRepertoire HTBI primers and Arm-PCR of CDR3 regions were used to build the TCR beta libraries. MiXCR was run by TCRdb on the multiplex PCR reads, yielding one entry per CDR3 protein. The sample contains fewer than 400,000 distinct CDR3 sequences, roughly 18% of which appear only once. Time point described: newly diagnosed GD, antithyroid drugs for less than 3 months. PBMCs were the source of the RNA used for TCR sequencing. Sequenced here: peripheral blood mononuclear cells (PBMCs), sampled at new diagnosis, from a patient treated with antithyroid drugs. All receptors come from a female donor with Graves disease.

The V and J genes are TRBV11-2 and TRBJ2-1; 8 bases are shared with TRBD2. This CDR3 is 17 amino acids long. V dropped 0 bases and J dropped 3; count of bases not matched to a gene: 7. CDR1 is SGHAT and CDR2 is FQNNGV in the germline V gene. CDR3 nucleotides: TGTGCCAGCAGCTTAGATCTGAGACTAGCGTACTACAATGAGCAGTTCTTC. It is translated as CASSLDLRLAYYNEQFF.

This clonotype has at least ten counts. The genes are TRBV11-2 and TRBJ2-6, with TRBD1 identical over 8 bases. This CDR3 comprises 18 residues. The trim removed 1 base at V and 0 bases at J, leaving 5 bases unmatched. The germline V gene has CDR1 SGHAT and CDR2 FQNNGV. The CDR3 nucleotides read TGTGCCAGCAGCTTAGGACAGGGGTCACTCTCTGGGGCCAACGTCCTGACTTTC. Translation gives CASSLGQGSLSGANVLTF.

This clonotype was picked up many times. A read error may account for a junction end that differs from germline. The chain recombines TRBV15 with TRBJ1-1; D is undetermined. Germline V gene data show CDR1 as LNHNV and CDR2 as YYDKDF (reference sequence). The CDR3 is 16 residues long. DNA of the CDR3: TGTGCCACCAGCAGAGATGTAGGACCGTTGAACACTGAAGTTTTCTTT. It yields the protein CATSRDVGPLNTEVFF. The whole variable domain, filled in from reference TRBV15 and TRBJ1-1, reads DAMVIQNPRYQVTQFGKPVTLSCSQTLNHNVMYWYQQKSSQAPKLLFHYYDKDFNNEADTPDNFQSRRPNTSFCFLDIRSPGLGDTAMYLCATSRDVGPLNTEVFFGQGTRLTVV.

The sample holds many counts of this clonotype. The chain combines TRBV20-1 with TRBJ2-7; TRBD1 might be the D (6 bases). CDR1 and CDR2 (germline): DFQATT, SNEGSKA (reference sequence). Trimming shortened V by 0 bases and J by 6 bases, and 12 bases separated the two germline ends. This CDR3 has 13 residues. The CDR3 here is CSAREHRAGEQYF. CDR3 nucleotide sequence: TGCAGTGCTAGAGAGCACAGGGCCGGCGAGCAGTACTTC.

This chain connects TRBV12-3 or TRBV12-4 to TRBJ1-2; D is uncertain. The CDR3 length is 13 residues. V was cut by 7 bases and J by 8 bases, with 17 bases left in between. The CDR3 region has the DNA TGTGCCAGCAAATTGGACCGCTTGGGAGGCTACACCTTC. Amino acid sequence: CASKLDRLGGYTF.